This TCR beta chain was profiled in a study of patients and donors after allogeneic stem cell transplantation. This clonotype has a handful of counts. From the RT-PCR reads, TCRdb called clonotypes with MiXCR, one entry per CDR3 protein. The data hold 150,000 to 200,000 distinct CDR3 sequences, with roughly 30% observed a single time. There are 14 residues in the CDR3. The germline V gene has CDR1 SGHVS and CDR2 FNYEAQ. The V gene lost 1 base and the J gene lost 7 bases, with 11 bases spanning the gap. V and J are TRBV7-6 and TRBJ1-5; a weak D match, TRBD1 (6 bases). Sequenced input: blood, either unsorted or a sorted T cell fraction (not recorded which). This receptor was identified in a human donor who was either an allogeneic HSCT recipient or a stem cell or donor lymphocyte infusion donor (not recorded which). It is not recorded whose cells these are; they may come from a transplant donor. The CDR3 nucleotides are TGTGCCAGCAGCTTAGGCAGGGGATGGCAGCCCCAGCATTTT. Protein: CASSLGRGWQPQHF.